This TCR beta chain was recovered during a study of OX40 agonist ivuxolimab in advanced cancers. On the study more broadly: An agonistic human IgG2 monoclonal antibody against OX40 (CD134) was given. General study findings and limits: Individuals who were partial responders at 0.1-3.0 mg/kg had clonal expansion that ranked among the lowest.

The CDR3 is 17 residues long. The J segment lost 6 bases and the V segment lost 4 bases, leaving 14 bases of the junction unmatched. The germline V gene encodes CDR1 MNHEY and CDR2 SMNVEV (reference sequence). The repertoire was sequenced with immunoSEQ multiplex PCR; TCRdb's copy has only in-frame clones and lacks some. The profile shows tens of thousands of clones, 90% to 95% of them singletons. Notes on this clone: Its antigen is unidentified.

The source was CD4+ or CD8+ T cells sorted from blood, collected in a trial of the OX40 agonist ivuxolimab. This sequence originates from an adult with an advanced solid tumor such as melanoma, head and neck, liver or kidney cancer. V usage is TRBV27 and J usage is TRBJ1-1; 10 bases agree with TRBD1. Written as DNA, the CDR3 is TGTGCCAGCAGTTCCCGGGACAGGGGAGGTCGTAGTCCTGAAGCTTTCTTT. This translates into CASSSRDRGGRSPEAFF.